The TCR beta chain described here comes from a study of blood T cell repertoires in COVID-19. Study-level background: From the United States, Italy and Spain came samples of acute and convalescent COVID-19. PBMCs, B-cell-depleted T cells, or T cells provided the cDNA or gDNA that made up the material.

Germline assignment: CDR1 SNHLY and CDR2 FYNNEI. The CDR3 is made up of 19 amino acids. Trimming removed 6 bases from V and 0 bases from J; junction bases left unmatched: 13. As originally analysed: Quantification of nucleated cells was approximated via reference gene primer amplification. TCRdb keeps only in-frame clones here, not all; method: immunoSEQ multiplex PCR. That table supplies the V and J calls and clone size; D and trimming were determined from the DNA. The sample includes some 200,000 clones, about nine tenths of them seen just once. The sequenced sample was peripheral blood. This clonotype was obtained from an elderly man with acute or convalescent COVID-19. V usage is TRBV2 and J usage is TRBJ1-5; 11 nucleotides line up with TRBD1. CDR3 residues: CASRALDRGHRDSNQPQHF. Here the CDR3 DNA reads TGTGCCAGCAGGGCCCTGGACAGGGGGCACCGGGATAGCAATCAGCCCCAGCATTTT.